This T cell receptor beta chain was documented in a study of shared clonotypes between healthy human individuals (dated by TCRdb to 2020 to 2021). About the study as a whole: Three men and two women, aged 18 to 49 years, made up the cohort. Blood TCR repertoires of about 5 healthy adults were deeply sequenced to estimate repertoire size and the extent of clonotype sharing between individuals. Different laboratories and diverse techniques were used to prepare libraries and sequence TCR repertoires, to increase sequencing depth and limit assay-specific biases. Per donor, leukapheresis produced somewhere between about 0.94 and 10 billion PBMCs. For each donor, CD4 naive and CD4 memory were each given three plates, CD8 naive was given two plates, and CD8 memory was given one plate. General study outcomes and caveats: Rarefaction of sorted-subset datasets indicated incomplete sequencing despite the large sequencing depth. Because the study included a small number of donors, the genetic and exposure-history diversity represented was limited. When a few donors were compared, the shared fraction of clonotypes was around 5.1% for naive CD4, approximately 3.5% for naive CD8, 2% to 2.5% for memory CD4, and 0.35% to 0.4% for memory CD8. Naive subsets generally had larger estimated clonotype richness than memory subsets. Based on pairwise subsampling, the degree of clonotype sharing among donors was expected to be affected by sequencing depth. Sampling was limited to blood, and TCR repertoires in tissue likely differ from TCR repertoires in blood. Compared with non-shared clonotypes, clonotypes shared by all four sorted-subset donors had higher generation probabilities.

Using the deep immunoSEQ assay, TCR CDR3 regions were amplified from genomic DNA by multiplex PCR. Genomic DNA extracted from each cell subset was distributed evenly over all wells of several immunoSEQ 96-well plates, and each plate served as one replicate. Each replicate PCR for sorted subsets received about 220 ng genomic DNA, equal to about 30,000 T cell genomes. The purified libraries were quantified using a Qubit 3.0 fluorometer, sized with a Bioanalyzer 2100, and then quantified again using the KAPA Library Quantification kit. Every immunoSEQ 96-well plate was sequenced on a dedicated single-read 150-cycle Illumina NextSeq 550 flow cell. Per the authors' processing: Because the immunoSEQ output held only junctional sequences and lacked quality scores, the filtering could not match the filtering applied to full-length reads. Sequences were annotated with PyIR, a Python wrapper for IgBLAST v1.9, and V/J genes and CDR3 were assigned using IMGT germline references. Reads with weak V/J assignments (E-value above 1e-6), missing CDR3, stop codons, out-of-frame junctions, or ambiguous translated residues were removed. V3J clonotypes were defined as sequences sharing the same inferred V gene, J gene, and CDR3 amino acid sequence. To compute the percentage overlap between repertoires, the number of shared unique clonotypes was divided by the size of the smaller repertoire. Repertoire richness was assessed with RTK rarefaction, the Chao1 estimator, and Recon v2.1 estimates of unobserved clonotypes. Generation probabilities were computed with OLGA for all TCRbeta clonotypes obtained by the gDNA method from several donors. In its TCRdb copy, this immuneACCESS table keeps in-frame sequences only and misses some clones. Where compared with another copy, unresolved V genes explain less than half of these, and the others have no known cause. The V and J calls and clone size come from that table; D and trimming were worked out from the DNA. This sample gives about 1.5 million clones in total; nearly 99% of them show up just once. The ten largest clonotypes hold less than 0.55% of the sample.

The donors were healthy, HIV-negative adults who had no recently reported acute infections or vaccinations. All donors were Caucasian adults living in Nashville, Tennessee, USA. CD4+ T cells were enriched by magnetic negative selection; naive cells were then positively selected on CD45RA, and the negative fraction formed the memory subset. Blood was collected by leukapheresis, and PBMCs were isolated by Ficoll-Histopaque density gradient centrifugation and then cryopreserved in liquid nitrogen vapor phase. Analytical flow cytometry was used to check the purity and quantity of each magnetically sorted T cell population. Genomic DNA was isolated from every sorted fraction and measured by UV absorbance on a Nanodrop 2000c. Comments on this clone: What antigen it recognizes has not been identified. One end of the junction does not line up with germline, which may come from a read error.

This TCR derives from a man aged 25-45 years in good health. The sample consisted of naive CD4+ T cells sorted from blood. The cell subset or site label here, explained by the study, means: CD45RA+ positively selected.

The CDR3 amino acid sequence is: CASSFYGAGLDF. The nucleotide sequence is given as TGTGCCAGCAGCTTTTACGGTGCGGGGTTGGATTTT. In this chain, TRBV27 is recombined with TRBJ2-3, and TRBD2 may be the D gene, going by 6 matching bases. The CDR3 contains 12 residues, cysteine and phenylalanine counted. This entry keeps only the CDR3 DNA: 36 bases, framed from base 1. Based on the germline V gene (reference sequence), the CDR1 and CDR2 sequences are MNHEY and SMNVEV.